This TCR beta chain was recorded in a study of response to subunit inactivated influenza vaccine (dated 2018 in TCRdb). Turning to the overall study: The study used deep quantitative T cell receptor repertoire profiling to track responses to a trivalent subunit inactivated influenza vaccine. Here is what the overall study found, with its caveats: It was suggested by the authors that each seasonal influenza vaccination may recruit only a limited number of new T cells.

The library was produced with RT-PCR. Instrument used: Illumina HiSeq 2500. The raw public reads went through TCRdb reprocessing: fastp at Q25, MiXCR clone calling, in-frame beta chains kept. CDR3 protein duplicates are merged, each entry listing the most common genes and DNA. Recorded for this sample are about 540,000 distinct CDR3 sequences; under 25% of them occurred a single time. The top ten clones comprise approximately 3% of the sample. Its CDR3 holds 12 amino acids, cysteine through phenylalanine. The sequence is cut down to CDR3 DNA, 36 bases in frame from base 1. Sequences MNHNS (CDR1) and SASEGT (CDR2) are obtained from the germline V gene. V is cut by 8 bases and J by 7 bases, and the space between the germline ends is 14 bases. As concerns this clonotype: The specificity of this receptor is unknown. Qualities for individual bases were not recorded, and no much larger clone is one base off.

The sample was also linked to a second study, of T cells expressing NK-cell markers. Looking at the second paper: TCR beta cDNA libraries were prepared using 5'RACE template switching, which introduced a universal primer site and unique molecular identifiers. TCR beta-chain repertoires were profiled in sorted CD3+CD56+NKG2C+, CD3+CD56+NKG2C- and CD3+CD56-NKG2C+ T-cell subsets from roughly eight donors. Among the eight sequenced donors, only one was HCMV-seronegative, while the other seven were HCMV-seropositive. To restrict sorting to alphabetaTCR-expressing T cells, an anti-gammadeltaTCR antibody was added in several experiments. For more than 5 donors, the dominant CD3+CD56+NKG2C+ clonotypes were among the top 10 CD8+ clonotypes and accounted for about 1.0-7.5% of CD8+ T cells. Those dominant clonotypes were again the most abundant among CD3+CD56-NKG2C+ cells in a few donors, at about 25-60.1%. Whether the expanded NKG2C-expressing T cell clones were specific for HCMV antigens was left unclear. The eight sequenced donors were randomly selected healthy volunteers, three men and five women. A commercial ELISA kit detecting HCMV-specific IgG in serum was used to determine HCMV serostatus. Ficoll density gradient centrifugation was used to isolate peripheral blood mononuclear cells from blood. Magnetic immunoseparation with Miltenyi isolation kits was used to isolate CD4+ and CD8+ T cells from PBMC. cDNA synthesis was primed from the TCR beta constant segment and was followed by two successive PCR amplification steps. Libraries were sequenced as 2 x 150 bp reads on Illumina HiSeq 2000/2500, MiSeq or NextSeq. MIGEC was used to demultiplex reads and group reads by UMI, and MiTCR was used to assemble and quantify clonotypes. To exclude erroneous sequences, any TCR cDNA sequence not supported by at least two reads was discarded. The tcR package was used for downstream repertoire analysis, with clonotypes matched between fractions based on CDR3 nucleotide sequence plus V segment. VDJmatch was used to annotate antigen specificity against VDJdb, with one amino acid substitution in CDR3 permitted.

The receptor was derived from a man aged 45-65 years who received an inactivated influenza vaccine. Donor details come from another sample of the same person, matched by shared clones. The sequencing here drew on CD4+ T cells sorted from PBMCs, taken 11 to 12 days after vaccination. The V and J segments used are TRBV6-1 and TRBJ1-2, with the D gene not confidently named. The CDR3 loop reads CASGHPIGGYTF. The DNA sequence is given as TGTGCCAGCGGCCACCCGATCGGTGGCTACACCTTC.